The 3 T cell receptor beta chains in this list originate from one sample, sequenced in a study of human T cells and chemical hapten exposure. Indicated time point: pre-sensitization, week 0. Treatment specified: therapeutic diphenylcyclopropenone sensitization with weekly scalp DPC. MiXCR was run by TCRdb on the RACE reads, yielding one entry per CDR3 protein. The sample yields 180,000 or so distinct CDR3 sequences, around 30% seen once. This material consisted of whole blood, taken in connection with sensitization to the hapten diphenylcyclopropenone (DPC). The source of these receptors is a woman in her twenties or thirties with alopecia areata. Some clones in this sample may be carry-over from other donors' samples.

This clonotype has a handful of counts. CDR3 nucleotide sequence: TGTGCCATCAGAGAGACAGGGAACGATGGCTACACCTTC. As protein: CAIRETGNDGYTF. The V and J genes are TRBV10-3 and TRBJ1-2, with TRBD1 matching over 7 bases. The CDR3 is 13 residues long. CDR1 and CDR2 (germline): ENHRY, SYGVKD. The ends lost 6 bases at V and 6 bases at J; junction bases unmatched: 7.

CDR3 residues: CAGSSGSIPNEQFF. DNA for the CDR3: TGTGCCGGTTCTAGCGGGAGTATCCCCAATGAGCAGTTCTTC. The gene calls are TRBV30 and TRBJ2-1; 10 bases agree with TRBD2. The CDR3 consists of 14 residues. V lost 8 bases and J lost 6; bases outside the gene matches: 10. Germline lookup yields CDR1 GTSNPN and CDR2 SVGIG (reference sequence).

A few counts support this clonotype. CDR3 loop: CASSRTDSYNEQFF. The CDR3 nucleotides read TGTGCCAGCAGCCGGACAGACTCCTACAATGAGCAGTTCTTC. This chain connects TRBV12-3 or TRBV12-4 to TRBJ2-1; D possibly corresponds to TRBD1 (6 bases). Trimming pared 6 bases from V and 0 bases from J, leaving 9 bases between. CDR3 size: 14 residues.